Listed below are T cell receptor beta chains from one sample, sequenced in a study of blood T cell repertoires in COVID-19. Sequenced by immunoSEQ multiplex PCR; TCRdb stores in-frame clones only, minus some. Of about 68,000 clones in the sample, about 86% are singletons; the top ten hold more than 1.4%. Sequencing was done on a sample of peripheral blood. The receptor source for this set is a woman between 55 and 75 years old with acute or convalescent COVID-19. Each CDR3 is given with its conserved first and last residue. D genes are given only for firm matches. Clone sizes are given selectively: once, few, many, or a class where the clone is expanded.

d_call j_call clone_size v_call cdr3_aa cdr3_nt
TRBD2 TRBJ2-1 NA TRBV19 CASTQRGGLDEQFF TGTGCCAGTACTCAGCGGGGGGGCCTCGATGAGCAGTTCTTC
NA TRBJ1-5 NA TRBV7-8 CASSQQGLVSGQPQHF TGTGCCAGCAGCCAACAGGGTCTTGTTTCGGGTCAGCCCCAGCATTTT
NA TRBJ2-1 NA TRBV6-5 CASRPSINEQFF TGTGCCAGCAGGCCTAGCATCAATGAGCAGTTCTTC
TRBD1 TRBJ2-1 NA TRBV7-3 CASSSTGGSYNEQFF TGTGCCAGCAGCAGCACAGGGGGCTCCTACAATGAGCAGTTCTTC
TRBD2 TRBJ2-1 once TRBV3-1/TRBV3-2 CASSGLAGAPISYNEQFF TGTGCCAGCAGCGGACTAGCGGGAGCCCCCATCTCCTACAATGAGCAGTTCTTC
NA TRBJ2-7 NA TRBV6-5 CATKTGTEQYF TGTGCCACCAAAACAGGGACAGAGCAGTACTTC
TRBD1 TRBJ1-5 NA TRBV5-1 CASRPETGDNQPQHF TGCGCCAGCCGACCCGAGACAGGGGACAATCAGCCCCAGCATTTT
NA TRBJ1-6 NA TRBV6-5 CASSYTRESPLHF TGTGCCAGCAGTTACACTCGCGAATCTCCCCTCCACTTT
TRBD1 TRBJ1-2 NA TRBV10-3 CAISGTGVNGYTF TGTGCCATTTCCGGGACAGGGGTAAATGGCTACACCTTC
TRBD1 TRBJ2-2 NA TRBV27 CASRTRGSNTGELFF TGTGCCAGCAGGACCAGGGGGTCGAACACCGGGGAGCTGTTTTTT
TRBD1 TRBJ2-2 NA TRBV28 CASRQSGTGESGELFF TGTGCCAGCAGGCAATCCGGGACAGGGGAGAGCGGGGAGCTGTTTTTT
TRBD1 TRBJ2-5 few TRBV10-1 CASSMGQQETQYF TGCGCCAGCAGTATGGGACAGCAAGAGACCCAGTACTTC
NA TRBJ1-2 NA TRBV5-4 CASSLKGADGYTF TGTGCCAGCAGCCTGAAGGGAGCCGATGGCTACACCTTC
NA TRBJ1-1 NA TRBV5-1 CASSNDRSMNTEAFF TGCGCCAGCAGCAACGACAGGAGCATGAACACTGAAGCTTTCTTT
TRBD2 TRBJ2-5 NA TRBV23-1 CASSQWEGAGCTQYF TGCGCCAGCAGTCAATGGGAGGGAGCGGGTTGTACCCAGTACTTC
TRBD1 TRBJ2-3 NA TRBV5-8 CASSFTQGAISTDTQYF TGTGCCAGCAGCTTCACCCAGGGGGCGATTAGCACAGATACGCAGTATTTT
TRBD2 TRBJ2-3 once TRBV7-3 CASSLTYSAGGTTDTQYF TGTGCCAGCAGCTTAACCTATTCCGCGGGGGGGACCACAGATACGCAGTATTTT
NA TRBJ1-5 NA TRBV30 CAWSVGWGAGGQPQHF TGTGCCTGGAGTGTAGGTTGGGGGGCGGGGGGGCAGCCCCAGCATTTT
NA TRBJ1-6 NA TRBV12-3/TRBV12-4 CASSFRGRAPLHF TGTGCCAGCAGTTTCAGGGGTCGGGCACCCCTCCACTTT
NA TRBJ1-1 once TRBV9 CASSLRGSNTEAFF TGTGCCAGCAGCCTCAGGGGAAGTAACACTGAAGCTTTCTTT
NA TRBJ1-3 NA TRBV6-5 CASSYSSVPGNTIYF TGTGCCAGCAGTTACTCATCAGTACCCGGAAACACCATATATTTT
NA TRBJ1-2 NA TRBV7-2 CASSLAPPRGYGYTF TGTGCCAGCAGCTTAGCACCGCCTCGAGGCTATGGCTACACCTTC
NA TRBJ1-3 few TRBV13 CASSLVAGGVRGNTIYF TGTGCCAGCAGCTTAGTGGCAGGAGGTGTAAGAGGAAACACCATATATTTT